Below, one T cell receptor (beta chain) is given with its context. Its antigen is not identified. MiXCR, run by TCRdb on the RT-PCR reads, gives a single entry per CDR3 protein. Among hundreds of thousands of distinct CDR3 sequences, approximately 14% were seen once, and the ten largest hold about 9.9%. V shed 2 bases and J shed 3 bases, with 14 bases lying between them. The CDR3 spans 16 residues. The germline gives CDR1 SGHVS, CDR2 FNYEAQ. These data come from a study of response to subunit inactivated influenza vaccine. Findings of the study overall: Authors suggested that a seasonal influenza vaccination recruits few new T cells each time.

This receptor was identified in a man aged 50-60 years who received an inactivated influenza vaccine. The chain has TRBV7-6 and TRBJ2-1; D is possibly TRBD1 or TRBD2 (5 bases each). This specimen consisted of PBMCs from blood, obtained about 12 days after vaccination. CDR3 nucleotides: TGTGCCAGCAGCTTACAGGGTAGCGCTTTCTACAATGAGCAGTTCTTC. This encodes CASSLQGSAFYNEQFF.